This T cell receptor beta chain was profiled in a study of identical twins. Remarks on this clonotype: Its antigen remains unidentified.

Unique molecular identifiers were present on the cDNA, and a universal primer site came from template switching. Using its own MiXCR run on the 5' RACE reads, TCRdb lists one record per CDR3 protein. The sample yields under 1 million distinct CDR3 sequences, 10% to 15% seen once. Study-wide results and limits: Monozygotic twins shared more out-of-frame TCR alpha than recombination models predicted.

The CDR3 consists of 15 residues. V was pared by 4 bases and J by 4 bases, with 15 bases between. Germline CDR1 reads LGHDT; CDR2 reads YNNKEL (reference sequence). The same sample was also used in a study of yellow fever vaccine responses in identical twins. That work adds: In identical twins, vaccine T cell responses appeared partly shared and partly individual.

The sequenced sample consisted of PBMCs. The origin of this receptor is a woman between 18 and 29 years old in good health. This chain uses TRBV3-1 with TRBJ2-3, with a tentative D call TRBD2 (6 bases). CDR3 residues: CASSPRLSSADTQYF. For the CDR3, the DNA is TGTGCCAGCAGCCCCAGGTTATCTAGCGCAGATACGCAGTATTTT.